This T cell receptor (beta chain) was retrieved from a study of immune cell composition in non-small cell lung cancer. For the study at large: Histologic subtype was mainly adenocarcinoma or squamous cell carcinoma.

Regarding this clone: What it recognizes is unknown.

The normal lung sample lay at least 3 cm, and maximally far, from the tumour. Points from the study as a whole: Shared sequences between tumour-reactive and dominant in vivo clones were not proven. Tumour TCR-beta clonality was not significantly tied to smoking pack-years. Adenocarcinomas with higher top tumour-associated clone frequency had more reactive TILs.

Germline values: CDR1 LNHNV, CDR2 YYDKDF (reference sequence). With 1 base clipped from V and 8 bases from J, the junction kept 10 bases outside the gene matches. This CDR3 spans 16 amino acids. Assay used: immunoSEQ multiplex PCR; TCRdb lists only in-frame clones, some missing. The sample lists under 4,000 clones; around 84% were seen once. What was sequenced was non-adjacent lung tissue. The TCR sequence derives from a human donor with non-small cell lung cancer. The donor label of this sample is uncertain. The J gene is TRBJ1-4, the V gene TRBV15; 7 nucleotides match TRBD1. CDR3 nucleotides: TGTGCCACCAGCAGAGGCCAGACAGGGTCGGGAGAAAAACTGTTTTTT. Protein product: CATSRGQTGSGEKLFF.